Below, 12 T cell receptor beta chains from the same sample are listed, as sequenced in a study of blood T cell repertoires in COVID-19. Sequencing was performed with immunoSEQ multiplex PCR; in TCRdb, only in-frame clones are kept and a portion is missing. The data contain some 270,000 clones, 70% to 90% of them singletons. The sequenced sample was PBMCs or T cells enriched from blood (not recorded which). Receptors originate from a woman aged 30 to 39 who had recovered from COVID-19.

This clone appeared a few times. The chain carries TRBV28 and TRBJ1-2, with D possibly being TRBD1 (6 bases). Germline V gene sequence: CDR1 MDHEN, CDR2 SYDVKM. The germline V and J ends were trimmed by 0 bases and 1 base, with 9 bases remaining between them. This CDR3 is 15 amino acids long. The CDR3 coding sequence is TGTGCCAGCAGTTTATGGGGGGCAAATAACTATGGCTACACCTTC. Its protein is CASSLWGANNYGYTF.

This chain links TRBV7-7 with TRBJ2-5; 7 bases are a match to TRBD1. The V segment lost 5 bases and the J segment 4 bases; nucleotides outside the gene matches: 10. Germline CDR1 SSHAT, CDR2 FNYEAQ (reference sequence). The CDR3 runs 15 residues. CDR3 DNA sequence: TGTGCCAGCAGCCGAAAGGGACAGCCCGCAGAGACCCAGTACTTC. Its protein is CASSRKGQPAETQYF.

The gene calls are TRBV7-9 and TRBJ1-1; 9 nucleotides line up with TRBD1. Germline assignment: CDR1 SEHNR and CDR2 FQNEAQ (reference sequence). V was clipped by 1 base and J by 0 bases; unmatched bases: 6. This CDR3 is built from 17 residues. CDR3: CASSLVGDRALNTEAFF. In DNA form, the CDR3 reads TGTGCCAGCAGCTTAGTTGGGGACAGGGCCCTGAACACTGAAGCTTTCTTT.

V is TRBV5-1 and J is TRBJ1-4; D is perhaps TRBD1 (5 bases). The CDR3 loop spans 16 amino acids. The germline V and J ends were trimmed by 0 bases and 1 base, with 10 bases remaining between them. CDR1 is SGHRS, CDR2 YFSETQ, per germline. The CDR3 spells CASSLAVQGTNEKLFF. As DNA, the CDR3 is TGCGCCAGCAGCTTGGCCGTGCAGGGAACTAATGAAAAACTGTTTTTT.

The chain recombines TRBV6-1 with TRBJ1-1; unclear D gene. This CDR3 has 13 amino acids. Trimming shortened V by 2 bases and J by 1 base, and 5 bases separated the two germline ends. CDR1 is MNHNS and CDR2 is SASEGT in the germline V gene. The CDR3, as DNA: TGTGCCAGCAGTGAAAGACAGAACACTGAAGCTTTCTTT. Translation gives CASSERQNTEAFF.

The genes are TRBV28 and TRBJ1-5, with no clear D. The CDR3 extends over 16 amino acids. The V gene lost 1 base and the J gene lost 0 bases, with 10 bases spanning the gap. The germline V gene has CDR1 MDHEN and CDR2 SYDVKM. In DNA, the CDR3 is TGTGCCAGCAGTTTATATGAGCCGAGTAGCAATCAGCCCCAGCATTTT. Residues: CASSLYEPSSNQPQHF.

This clone was recorded once. The chain recombines TRBV2 with TRBJ2-7; TRBD1 matches 9 bases. Losses at the gene ends were 7 bases for V and 7 bases for J; bases not matched to a gene: 14. Germline V gene lookup returns CDR1 SNHLY and CDR2 FYNNEI. This CDR3 region has 15 residues. CDR3 bases: TGTGCCAGCAACGGACCGGGACAGGGCTCTTTGGAGCAGTACTTC. It specifies CASNGPGQGSLEQYF.

The sample holds one count of this clone. J is TRBJ2-7 and V is TRBV4-1, with 10 bases lining up with TRBD1. The V gene end was trimmed by 2 bases and the J gene end by 4 bases; junction bases not matched to a gene: 8. The CDR3 covers 16 residues. The germline CDR1 and CDR2 sequences are MGHRA and YSYEKL. DNA for the CDR3: TGCGCCAGCAGCCAATTACCGACAGGGGGCAAGTACGAGCAGTACTTC. Amino acids: CASSQLPTGGKYEQYF.

This clone appeared a few times. This chain connects TRBV30 to TRBJ2-3; 10 positions agree with TRBD1. The trim removed 5 bases at V and 1 base at J, leaving 3 bases unmatched. This CDR3 has 14 amino acids. CDR1 is GTSNPN, CDR2 SVGIG, per germline (reference sequence). The CDR3 loop reads CAWDRGLGTDTQYF. CDR3 sequence (DNA): TGTGCCTGGGACAGGGGGCTAGGCACAGATACGCAGTATTTT.

V usage is TRBV28 and J usage is TRBJ1-2, with 8 positions matching TRBD1. The CDR3 spans 14 residues. The V gene's germline CDR1 is MDHEN and CDR2 SYDVKM. Unmatched junction bases numbered 6, after V lost 5 bases and J lost 4 bases. For the CDR3, the DNA is TGTGCCAGCAGTAAAACAGGGGGAAGCTATGGCTACACCTTC. Translated, it gives CASSKTGGSYGYTF.

The chain joins TRBV14 to TRBJ2-7; TRBD2 is a possible D gene (5 bases). From germline, CDR1 is SGHDN and CDR2 FVKESK. The CDR3 is made up of 15 amino acids. Trimming took 2 bases from V and 2 from J, leaving 13 bases between them. The CDR3 region is CASSQLAGYTYEQYF. Written as DNA, the CDR3 is TGTGCCAGCAGCCAACTGGCGGGCTACACCTACGAGCAGTACTTC.

The V and J genes are TRBV6-5 and TRBJ2-7; 7 bases fit TRBD1. Germline V gives CDR1 MNHEY, CDR2 SVGAGI. Trimming at V came to 6 bases and at J to 5 bases, leaving 4 bases not matched to a gene. This CDR3 comprises 12 residues. CDR3 loop: CASRGQVDEQYF. The CDR3 DNA reads TGTGCCAGCAGAGGACAGGTAGACGAGCAGTACTTC.